This T cell receptor beta chain was captured by sequencing in a study of preoperative IRX-2 immunotherapy in early breast cancer. Clones were read by immunoSEQ multiplex PCR, and TCRdb kept only the in-frame ones, dropping some. The data contain around 34,000 clones, roughly 96% of them singletons. Treatment here: preoperative locoregional IRX-2 cytokine immunotherapy. Patients received preoperative, locoregional IRX-2 cytokine immunotherapy in a phase Ib study. The CDR3 is made up of 13 amino acids. V was shortened by 6 bases and J by 5 bases, with 11 bases between the two germline ends. Germline V gene lookup returns CDR1 SNHLY and CDR2 FYNNEI.

The TCR sequence derives from a human donor with breast cancer. This specimen was taken from a patient treated with IRX-2 immunotherapy. The chain joins TRBV2 to TRBJ1-5; no clear D gene. CDR3 DNA: TGTGCCAGCAGGCATCGACCTGATCAGCCCCAGCATTTT. Translation gives CASRHRPDQPQHF.